The rows below give T cell receptor beta chains drawn from one sample of a study of shared clonotypes between healthy human individuals. Measured with immunoSEQ multiplex PCR; TCRdb has only the in-frame clones, and not every one. The data show about 530,000 clones, less than 96% seen once. Sequencing was done on a sample of naive CD4+ T cells sorted from blood. These receptors originate from a woman aged 25 to 39 in good health. Both conserved end residues are part of each CDR3. D genes are given only for firm matches. Part of the rows lack a size; the others show once, few, many or a class for expanded clones.

>TRBV7-2|TRBJ2-7|NA|NA
TGTGCCAGCAGCTTAGAACCAGCGTCCTACGAGCAGTACTTC
CASSLEPASYEQYF
>TRBV28|TRBJ1-1|NA|NA
TGTGCCAGCAGCCCGGGCGGTGGCGTGAGGACTGAAGCTTTCTTT
CASSPGGGVRTEAFF
>TRBV7-8|TRBJ2-5|TRBD2|NA
TGTGCCAGCAGCTCCACCGGACTAGGAGAGACCCAGTACTTC
CASSSTGLGETQYF
>TRBV30|TRBJ1-1|NA|NA
TGTGCCTGGCACAAGGGGTTCCAGGGCACTGAAGCTTTCTTT
CAWHKGFQGTEAFF
>TRBV11-2|TRBJ1-1|NA|NA
TGTGCCAGCAGCCTACGTCAGGGGAACACTGAAGCTTTCTTT
CASSLRQGNTEAFF
>TRBV5-1|TRBJ1-3|NA|NA
TGCGCCAGCAGCTTGTTTGGTTCAGGAAACACCATATATTTT
CASSLFGSGNTIYF
>TRBV27|TRBJ2-1|NA|NA
TGTGCCAGCAGCCCCACCCCGGCCCGGAATGACAATGAGCAGTTCTTC
CASSPTPARNDNEQFF
>TRBV4-2|TRBJ2-7|TRBD2|NA
TGTGCCAGCAGCCAAGTGACTAGCGAGACCTACGAGCAGTACTTC
CASSQVTSETYEQYF
>TRBV27|TRBJ2-5|NA|NA
TGTGCTTCAGGGGGGCTGGGGCCCGAGACCCAGTACTTC
CASGGLGPETQYF
>TRBV7-8|TRBJ1-2|NA|NA
TGTGCCAGCAGCTTAGTTAATACAGCAAACTATGGCTACACCTTC
CASSLVNTANYGYTF
>TRBV2|TRBJ1-2|TRBD1|NA
TGTGCCAGCAGTGTTCAGGGGACAGAGCATGGCTACACCTTC
CASSVQGTEHGYTF
>TRBV18|TRBJ1-1|TRBD1|NA
TGTGCCAGCTCACCAGCGGGACAGGGAGAAACTGAAGCTTTCTTT
CASSPAGQGETEAFF
>TRBV28|TRBJ1-2|TRBD1|NA
TGTGCCAGCAGATTAGGGGGACAGGGGGCTTATGGCTACACCTTC
CASRLGGQGAYGYTF
>TRBV23-1|TRBJ2-6|NA|NA
TGCGCCAGCAGTCAAGGTTTGGCAGGCGATCGTCAATACTCTGGGGCCAACGTCCTGACTTTC
CASSQGLAGDRQYSGANVLTF
>TRBV4-1|TRBJ2-3|NA|once
TGCGCCAGCACCCAATGGGAGCGACCTAGGCATACGCAGTATTTT
CASTQWERPRHTQYF
>TRBV19|TRBJ2-2|NA|NA
TGTGCCAGTAGCTTACAGACCGGGGAGCTGTTTTTT
CASSLQTGELFF
>TRBV28|TRBJ1-4|TRBD1|NA
TGTGCCAGCAGTTTGTTTCCGGGACAGGGTATTGAAAAACTGTTTTTT
CASSLFPGQGIEKLFF
>TRBV6-5|TRBJ2-1|TRBD1|NA
TGTGCCAGCAGTTACTCAGACAGGGGGCAATCCAATGAGCAGTTCTTC
CASSYSDRGQSNEQFF
>TRBV28|TRBJ2-7|TRBD1|NA
TGTGCCAGCAGTACCGGGACAGGGGACGTCGAGCAGTACTTC
CASSTGTGDVEQYF
>TRBV28|TRBJ1-3|NA|NA
TGTGCCAGCAGTTTTCCCGGATACTCTGGAAACACCATATATTTT
CASSFPGYSGNTIYF
>TRBV19|TRBJ1-2|NA|NA
TGTGCCACCGCCTGGAACTATGGCTACACCTTC
CATAWNYGYTF
>TRBV10-3|TRBJ2-7|NA|once
TGTGCCATCAGTGAGTTTGGAGGACAAATGGACGAGCAGTACTTC
CAISEFGGQMDEQYF